This T cell receptor (beta chain) was sequenced during a study of yellow fever vaccine responses in identical twins (dated by TCRdb to 2017 to 2018). As for the study more broadly: Focusing on identical twins, the study followed the T cell clones that responded to the vaccine, and did so with precision.

Study-wide conclusions, independent of this receptor: According to the authors, in identical twins the way T cells responded to vaccination appeared partly convergent and partly personalized.

Library creation used RT-PCR. Instrument on record: Illumina HiSeq 2500. Starting from the raw public reads, TCRdb applied fastp trimming at Q25, assembled clones with MiXCR and retained in-frame beta chains. Each entry is one CDR3 protein sequence, shown with its most common DNA and genes. In this sample the table shows approximately 32,000 distinct CDR3 sequences, roughly three fifths of which occur a single time. The ten top clones hold roughly 4.3% of the sample. This clonotype was detected only a few times. Which antigen it targets is not known. Nothing much larger sits one base from this clone, and base qualities are not available. The TCR was taken from a woman aged 18-29 years who received the yellow fever vaccine. Donor details come from another sample of the same person, matched by shared clones. The material was T cells from blood (PBMCs), unsorted or a sorted subset (not recorded which), obtained before or after yellow fever vaccination (not recorded which).

The DNA is TGTGCCAGCAGCTTAGGGAGTTGGACTAGCAGTGACGAGCAGTACTTC. It codes for CASSLGSWTSSDEQYF. This sequence uses TRBV7-6 and TRBJ2-7; 8 central nucleotides agree with TRBD2. In the germline V gene, CDR1 corresponds to SGHVS and CDR2 to FNYEAQ. Trimmed from V: 1 base; trimmed from J: 5 bases; junction bases lacking a gene match: 10. Measured from the cysteine to the phenylalanine, the CDR3 is 16 residues long. Only CDR3 DNA remains: 48 bases, in frame from the first base.